This TCR beta chain was documented in a study of read filtering for tumor transcriptome and immune sequencing. Study details: Mean patient age was approximately 66 years, range 47 to 80; around 17 male, more than 11 female. R-ISS stage counts were eight or nine for I, about 17 for II, 7 for III. After DNase treatment, RNA was made into whole-transcriptome libraries. Study-level findings and limits: Without single-read clonotypes, shared clonotype proportions correlated more between IR-seq and RNA-seq.

Germline CDR1 reads MNHEY; CDR2 reads SVGAGI. The CDR3 is made up of 15 amino acids. V shed 0 bases and J shed 9 bases, with 15 bases lying between them. The library was built from around 400 ng RNA with molecular barcoded adaptors for alpha/delta and beta/gamma chains. TCRdb redid the calling of the reads with MiXCR, one entry per CDR3 protein. The sample lists more than 35,000 distinct CDR3 sequences; 12% to 15% were seen once. At least ten counts were recorded for this clonotype. Antigen specificity is unknown. This receptor was identified in a donor aged 40 or older with multiple myeloma. V and J are TRBV6-5 and TRBJ2-1; D unresolved. Sequencing was performed on a population of CD138-negative cells sorted from bone marrow. The chain's CDR3 is CASSYSDSRASEQFF. In DNA, the CDR3 is TGTGCCAGCAGTTACTCGGATAGTAGGGCGAGTGAGCAGTTCTTC.